Here is one TCR beta chain with its context. The specificity of this receptor is unknown. Nothing much larger sits one base from this clone, and base qualities are not available. This sample is part of a study of blood T cell repertoires in COVID-19 (dated by TCRdb to about 2020). Study-level background: Collaborator samples came from the United States, Italy and Spain and covered acute and convalescent phases of COVID-19. The prospective study material was composed of cDNA or gDNA derived from T cells, B-cell-depleted T cells, or PBMCs. Deeply sampled blood TCRbeta repertoires from subjects exposed to, actively infected with, or recovered from COVID-19 were included in the dataset. The repertoires were made available in a free public database intended to serve as a resource for research on the immune response to SARS-CoV-2. The samples were drawn from two sources: the first 160 participants of the ongoing ImmuneRACE study, and 1,000 to 1,500 subjects contributed by 6 global collaborators. The sample metadata nearly always contained a de-identified subject ID, COVID-19 status, age in years and sex. HLA class I and class II types, where available, came from metadata supplied by the sample provider rather than from assay-based typing. What the work shows at the level of the full study, not this receptor alone: The amount of clinical and demographic metadata varied by source and participant and was provided uncurated.

Whole blood was collected in K2EDTA tubes by collaborating institutions according to the institutions' own protocols. For TCRbeta analysis, collaborators shipped samples in one of three forms: frozen whole blood, isolated PBMCs, or DNA extracted from either of those sample types. TCRbeta CDR3 regions were amplified from genomic DNA by means of the immunoSEQ Assay, a bias-controlled multiplex PCR. Turning to the authors' computational methods: Nucleated cell counts per sample were estimated from amplification of reference gene primers within the assay. Sequence reads were collapsed and filtered to measure the absolute abundance of every unique TCRbeta CDR3 rearrangement. Productive Simpson clonality was computed per sample as the square root of Simpson's diversity index over productive rearrangements. This is the immuneACCESS table as TCRdb keeps it, with only in-frame sequences that have V and J called. A part of the clones is gone; compared with another copy, unresolved V genes explain less than half, and the rest is unexplained. V and J calls and clone size are given by that table; D and trimming were obtained from the DNA. The sample table lists tens of thousands of clones, around four fifths of them with a count of one. The leading ten clones occupy roughly 36% of the sample.

CDR3 length: 14 amino acids, cysteine to phenylalanine. Kept here is only the CDR3 DNA, which spans 42 bases and is read in frame from base 1. Sequences SEHNR (CDR1) and FQNEAQ (CDR2) are obtained from the germline V gene (reference sequence). V is cut by 2 bases and J by 2 bases, and the space between the germline ends is 9 bases. Here the chain combines TRBV7-9 and TRBJ1-2; the D gene cannot be resolved reliably. Sequenced material: peripheral blood. The sequence derives from a man at least 80 years old with active or convalescent COVID-19. Here is the DNA: TGTGCCAGCAGCTTATCGGTGAAAAACTATGGCTACACCTTC. Its protein is CASSLSVKNYGYTF.